The 20 T cell receptor beta chains below all came from one sample that was sequenced in a study of shared clonotypes between healthy human individuals. Produced via immunoSEQ multiplex PCR; TCRdb's table is partial and in-frame only. Altogether approximately 2,300,000 clones are present, around 90% being singletons, with the ten largest covering more than 0.35%. Material: naive CD4+ T cells from PBMCs. Sample subset: CD45RA+ positively selected. All receptors come from a man aged 18 to 29 in good health. Some clones in this sample may be carry-over from other donors' samples.

In the case of this clone: Other DNA variants within this sample encode the same CDR3. The chain links TRBV5-4 to TRBJ2-7; D unclear. CDR3 length: 11 residues. Trimming took off 2 bases at V and 0 bases at J, with 0 bases between the two ends. CDR1 and CDR2 from the germline V gene are SGHNT and YYREEE (reference sequence). This chain's CDR3 is CASSFSYEQYF. CDR3 sequence (DNA): TGTGCCAGCAGCTTCTCCTACGAGCAGTACTTC.

The CDR3 DNA reads as TGTGCCAGCAGCCCTCACCTGAACACTGAAGCTTTCTTT. Translated, it gives CASSPHLNTEAFF. J is TRBJ1-1 and V is TRBV7-2; D unclear. The germline V gene encodes CDR1 SGHTA and CDR2 FQGNSA. This CDR3 comprises 13 residues. The V gene lost 5 bases and the J gene lost 0 bases, with 7 bases spanning the gap.

The CDR3, as DNA: TGTGCCAGCAGGCCGGGACAGTCAATCTATGGCTACACCTTC. It specifies CASRPGQSIYGYTF. This chain connects TRBV6-1 to TRBJ1-2, with 7 bases lining up with TRBD1. The CDR3 has 14 residues. The junction had 8 bases not matched to a gene; V was cut back by 6 bases and J by 4 bases. The germline V gene has CDR1 MNHNS and CDR2 SASEGT.

The chain carries TRBV28 and TRBJ1-2; 8 bases agree with TRBD1. The CDR3 runs to 16 residues. CDR1 is MDHEN, CDR2 SYDVKM, per germline. With V trimmed by 6 bases and J by 5 bases, 14 bases remained unmatched. The CDR3 sequence: CASSRAQGAQWYGYTF. In DNA form, the CDR3 reads TGTGCCAGCAGCCGCGCCCAGGGGGCGCAGTGGTATGGCTACACCTTC.

The chain uses TRBV5-1 and TRBJ2-1, with D perhaps matching TRBD1 (5 bases). Per germline, CDR1 SGHRS and CDR2 YFSETQ. This CDR3 is built from 12 residues. V lost 4 bases and J 9 bases, leaving 11 bases between the germline ends. CDR3 residues: CASSDPGIEQFF. In nucleotides, the CDR3 is TGCGCCAGCAGCGACCCAGGGATTGAGCAGTTCTTC.

The chain employs TRBV5-5 and TRBJ2-3; TRBD1 might be the D (6 bases). The CDR3 runs 14 residues. Germline V CDR1 and CDR2: SGHKS, YYEKEE (reference sequence). The V end lost 1 base, the J end lost 4 bases, and 10 bases lay between the germline ends. Here the CDR3 reads CASSLQGQSDTQYF. In DNA form, the CDR3 reads TGTGCCAGCAGCTTGCAGGGGCAGTCAGATACGCAGTATTTT.

The rearrangement uses TRBV6-5 and TRBJ1-2; 7 positions agree with TRBD1. There are 13 residues in the CDR3. J lost 8 bases, V lost 7 bases, and 10 bases had no gene match. Germline values: CDR1 MNHEY, CDR2 SVGAGI. The CDR3 loop is CASNRQGGFGYTF. The CDR3 DNA is TGTGCCAGCAACAGACAGGGCGGATTCGGCTACACCTTC.

This clone was seen more than once but under ten times. V is TRBV25-1 and J is TRBJ2-6, with D hard to call. CDR3 length equals 13 residues. Germline V gene lookup returns CDR1 MGHDK and CDR2 SYGVNS. V lost 2 bases and J 2 bases, leaving 1 base between the germline ends. The CDR3 region has the DNA TGTGCCAGCAGTGAACCTGGGGCCAACGTCCTGACTTTC. It is translated as CASSEPGANVLTF.

V usage is TRBV2 and J usage is TRBJ2-7, with unresolved D. Germline V CDR1 and CDR2: SNHLY, FYNNEI. Trimming left V 3 bases short and J 3 bases short, with 9 bases between. This CDR3 has 13 amino acids. The CDR3 DNA is TGTGCCAGCAGTGACCGACCTTACTACGAGCAGTACTTC. Translation: CASSDRPYYEQYF.

The CDR3, as DNA: TGCGCCAGCAGCGTAACGGACAGGTCATCCTCTGGGGCCAACGTCCTGACTTTC. Translated: CASSVTDRSSSGANVLTF. The chain employs TRBV5-1 and TRBJ2-6, with 7 positions matching TRBD1. Germline V gene lookup returns CDR1 SGHRS and CDR2 YFSETQ. This CDR3 spans 18 amino acids. J lost 0 bases, V lost 4 bases, and 10 bases had no gene match. Together with reference TRBV5-1 and TRBJ2-6, the CDR3 gives the full variable domain: KAGVTQTPRYLIKTRGQQVTLSCSPISGHRSVSWYQQTPGQGLQFLFEYFSETQRNKGNFPGRFSGRQFSNSRSEMNVSTLELGDSALYLCASSVTDRSSSGANVLTFGAGSRLTVL.

The genes are TRBV18 and TRBJ2-3, with 7 bases aligning to TRBD1. Germline V gives CDR1 KGHSH, CDR2 LQKENI. V was pared by 1 base and J by 1 base, with 5 bases of the junction left unmatched. The CDR3 covers 16 residues. CDR3: CASSPRQGLGTDTQYF. For the CDR3, the DNA is TGTGCCAGCTCACCACGACAGGGTTTGGGCACAGATACGCAGTATTTT.

The rearrangement uses TRBV10-1 and TRBJ2-7; D is unclear. The CDR3 has 13 residues. With 6 bases removed from V and 2 bases from J, the gap between germline ends came to 11 bases. Per the germline V gene, CDR1 is WNHNN and CDR2 is SYGVQD (reference sequence). CDR3 region: CASRINYPYEQYF. In DNA form, the CDR3 reads TGCGCCAGCAGGATAAATTACCCCTACGAGCAGTACTTC.

V and J are TRBV27 and TRBJ1-1, with a weak D call TRBD1 (6 bases). Germline values: CDR1 MNHEY, CDR2 SMNVEV (reference sequence). The CDR3 contains 20 residues. The V end lost 1 base, the J end lost 2 bases, and 26 bases lay between the germline ends. The CDR3 reads CASSLFGRLMAGGYNTEAFF. In DNA, the CDR3 is TGTGCCAGCAGTTTATTTGGCCGCCTAATGGCGGGGGGCTACAACACTGAAGCTTTCTTT.

The V and J genes are TRBV6-7 and TRBJ1-5; unclear D gene. TRBV6-7 is an ORF for which the function is uncertain. This CDR3 is built from 17 residues. V was pared by 3 bases and J by 5 bases, with 20 bases between. DNA of the CDR3: TGTGCCAGCAGTTATGATAGGCAGATGGAGGCCGATCAGCCCCAGCATTTT. Protein product: CASSYDRQMEADQPQHF.

The genes are TRBV27 and TRBJ1-1; 10 nucleotides line up with TRBD1. The germline V gene encodes CDR1 MNHEY and CDR2 SMNVEV (reference sequence). The CDR3 runs to 17 residues. The ends lost 2 bases at V and 1 base at J; junction bases unmatched: 7. The CDR3, as DNA: TGTGCCAGCAGTTTACGGGTCCGGGACAGGGGGAACACTGAAGCTTTCTTT. Its protein is CASSLRVRDRGNTEAFF.

Turning to this clone: This sample includes further DNA sequences coding for the same CDR3. V usage is TRBV6-5 and J usage is TRBJ2-7; D perhaps matches TRBD1 (6 bases). The CDR3 sequence is 14 residues long. Trimming shortened V by 2 bases and J by 2 bases, and 10 bases separated the two germline ends. Germline V lookup: CDR1 MNHEY, CDR2 SVGAGI. The CDR3 DNA sequence: TGTGCCAGCAGTTACAGCAGGGGACCCTACGAGCAGTACTTC. This sequence encodes CASSYSRGPYEQYF.

The chain is built from TRBV9 and TRBJ2-2; no firm D call. The CDR3 loop spans 14 amino acids. V lost 3 bases to trimming and J lost 5 bases, with 11 bases between them. Germline CDR1 reads SGDLS; CDR2 reads YYNGEE. CDR3 in amino acids: CASSAAVGTGELFF. CDR3 sequence (DNA): TGTGCCAGCAGCGCTGCGGTGGGAACCGGGGAGCTGTTTTTT.

Comments on this clone: This sample also contains other DNA sequences that code for the same CDR3. The rearrangement joins TRBV6-5 to TRBJ2-1; unclear D gene. The CDR3 loop spans 11 amino acids. V lost 6 bases and J 4 bases, leaving 4 bases between the germline ends. The germline V gene has CDR1 MNHEY and CDR2 SVGAGI. CDR3 sequence (DNA): TGTGCCAGCAGGGGGTACAATGAGCAGTTCTTC. It encodes CASRGYNEQFF.

The V and J genes are TRBV18 and TRBJ2-1; D gene ambiguous. Germline lookup yields CDR1 KGHSH and CDR2 LQKENI. The CDR3 contains 13 residues. V was cut by 8 bases and J by 10 bases, with 18 bases left in between. The CDR3 sequence: CASVNAGPQEQFF. CDR3 nucleotides: TGTGCCAGCGTCAACGCCGGACCCCAGGAGCAGTTCTTC. Based on the CDR3 plus reference TRBV18 and TRBJ2-1, the full variable domain is NAGVMQNPRHLVRRRGQEARLRCSPMKGHSHVYWYRQLPEEGLKFMVYLQKENIIDESGMPKERFSAEFPKEGPSILRIQQVVRGDSAAYFCASVNAGPQEQFFGPGTRLTVL.

The V gene is TRBV4-2, the J gene TRBJ1-2; D is unresolved. The V end was cut by 1 base, the J end by 3 bases, with 6 bases between. Looked up from germline, CDR1 is LGHNA and CDR2 is YNFKEQ. The length of the CDR3 is 13 residues. CDR3 region: CASSQGSDYGYTF. The CDR3 coding sequence is TGTGCCAGCAGCCAAGGGTCCGACTATGGCTACACCTTC.